The 8 T cell receptor beta chains given below trace back to one sample, sequenced in a study of blood T cells in healthy people across ages. Alongside a J-beta primer mix, a sample-barcoded 5' primer served in a second PCR lasting roughly 6 to 11 cycles. TCRdb re-derived calls from the 5' RACE reads in MiXCR, one entry per CDR3 protein. The sample includes approximately 900,000 distinct CDR3 sequences, around 48% of them seen just once. Specimen: blood. The receptor source for this set is a man aged 25-45 years in good health.

This clonotype was recorded a few times. The chain has TRBV11-2 and TRBJ2-3; 11 nucleotides agree with TRBD2. Germline CDR1 is SGHAT and CDR2 is FQNNGV. V dropped 6 bases and J dropped 2; count of bases not matched to a gene: 7. This CDR3 has 16 residues. In nucleotides, the CDR3 is TGTGCCAGCAGGCTTACTAGCGGGGGATCCACAGATACGCAGTATTTT. Translating gives CASRLTSGGSTDTQYF.

The chain joins TRBV5-6 to TRBJ2-5, with D possibly matching TRBD1 (6 bases). CDR3 length equals 11 residues. V was clipped by 0 bases and J by 11 bases, with 8 bases between them. Germline-derived CDR1 and CDR2 are SGHDT and YYEEEE. The CDR3 region is CASSLDRAQYF. CDR3 DNA: TGTGCCAGCAGCTTGGACAGGGCGCAGTACTTC.

For this clonotype: At one end, the junction sequence differs from germline, possibly due to a read error. The CDR3 DNA reads as TGTGCCTGCAGTTTATCTCCAGGGCGAGGTGAAAAACTGTTTTTT. Its translation: CACSLSPGRGEKLFF. The chain recombines TRBV28 with TRBJ1-4, with D possibly TRBD1 on 5 matching bases. The germline CDR1 and CDR2 sequences are MDHEN and SYDVKM. This CDR3 region has 15 residues.

CDR3 loop: CASSMGLVAQETQYF. CDR3 nucleotides: TGCGCCAGCAGCATGGGACTAGTCGCCCAAGAGACCCAGTACTTC. V gene TRBV5-1 combines with J gene TRBJ2-5; 8 nucleotides line up with TRBD2. The trim removed 4 bases at V and 1 base at J, leaving 6 bases unmatched. Per germline, CDR1 SGHRS and CDR2 YFSETQ. The CDR3 covers 15 residues. Variable domain in full (rest from reference TRBV5-1 and TRBJ2-5): KAGVTQTPRYLIKTRGQQVTLSCSPISGHRSVSWYQQTPGQGLQFLFEYFSETQRNKGNFPGRFSGRQFSNSRSEMNVSTLELGDSALYLCASSMGLVAQETQYFGPGTRLLVL.

The V and J genes are TRBV5-6 and TRBJ2-4; 9 bases align to TRBD1. The V gene's germline CDR1 is SGHDT and CDR2 YYEEEE. V trimming: 4 bases; J trimming: 1 base; junction bases outside the gene matches: 6. CDR3 length: 16 amino acids. For the CDR3, the DNA is TGTGCCAGCAGCGAACAGGGGGCGCTGGCCAAAAACATTCAGTACTTC. Amino acids: CASSEQGALAKNIQYF.

J is TRBJ2-6 and V is TRBV27; 8 positions agree with TRBD1. The CDR3 contains 17 residues. The V gene's germline CDR1 is MNHEY and CDR2 SMNVEV (reference sequence). V lost 7 bases, J lost 0 bases, and 8 bases stayed unmatched. The CDR3 coding sequence is TGTGCCAGCACCCTAAGGACAGGGTCCTCTGGGGCCAACGTCCTGACTTTC. Protein sequence: CASTLRTGSSGANVLTF.

The chain combines TRBV7-2 with TRBJ2-1; TRBD1 matches at 8 bases. This CDR3 is built from 14 residues. Germline CDR1 SGHTA, CDR2 FQGNSA. V was pared by 2 bases and J by 7 bases, with 4 bases of the junction left unmatched. Written as DNA, the CDR3 is TGTGCCAGCAGCTTACGGACAGGGAATAATGAGCAGTTCTTC. As protein: CASSLRTGNNEQFF.

This clonotype was picked up a small number of times. The rearrangement uses TRBV7-2 and TRBJ2-4, with 10 bases lining up with TRBD2. The end of the DNA aligns better with TRBJ2-7, so the J call may be wrong. This CDR3 region has 14 residues. CDR1 and CDR2 (germline): SGHTA, FQGNSA. CDR3 in amino acids: CASSLQAGGIEQYF. CDR3 sequence (DNA): TGTGCCAGCAGCTTACAAGCGGGGGGGATCGAGCAGTACTTC.